This T cell receptor beta chain was sequenced during a study of blood T cell repertoires in COVID-19. Study-wide background: The United States, Italy and Spain were the sources of the acute and convalescent COVID-19 samples. The analysed material was cDNA or gDNA that came from T cells, B-cell-depleted T cells, or PBMCs.

The CDR3 sequence is 15 residues long. J gave up 5 bases and V 2 bases, and 5 bases lay outside the gene matches. Germline CDR1 is SGHRS and CDR2 is YFSETQ. Under the authors' procedure: From reference gene primer amplification, estimates of nucleated cell counts were derived. Data came from immunoSEQ multiplex PCR; TCRdb stores just in-frame clones and leaves some out. V and J calls plus clone size are reproduced from that table; the DNA served to infer D and trimming. The sample yields 150,000 to 200,000 clones, about nine tenths seen once. This receptor was taken from a woman in her 70s with acute or convalescent COVID-19. The chain links TRBV5-1 to TRBJ2-1; 9 bases map to TRBD2. Sequencing was carried out using peripheral blood. CDR3 region: CASSFRLAENNEQFF. CDR3 coding DNA: TGCGCCAGCAGCTTCAGACTAGCGGAGAACAATGAGCAGTTCTTC.